These 18 T cell receptor beta chains came from one sample sequenced in a study of T-cell memory formation after mild COVID-19. MiXCR, applied by TCRdb to the 5' RACE reads, yields one record per CDR3 protein. The sample consists of around 430,000 distinct CDR3 sequences, 15% to 20% of them appearing once. The sequenced material came from PBMCs or a T cell subset sorted from them (not recorded which). The source of these receptors is a man younger than 35 who had mild COVID-19 (a few samples of this study predate the infection). Cell type and time point are not known.

At least ten counts were recorded for this clonotype. The chain employs TRBV15 and TRBJ1-5; no definite D call. The CDR3 totals 15 residues. Trimming stripped 0 bases from V and 3 bases from J, with 9 bases between. Looked up from germline, CDR1 is LNHNV and CDR2 is YYDKDF (reference sequence). The CDR3 nucleotides are TGTGCCACCAGCAGAGATTTGCAGGTCAATCAGCCCCAGCATTTT. Its translation is CATSRDLQVNQPQHF.

The J gene is TRBJ2-7, the V gene TRBV6-5, with TRBD1 matching over 8 bases. Germline V gene data show CDR1 as MNHEY and CDR2 as SVGAGI. This CDR3 is built from 14 residues. V shed 5 bases and J 7 bases; nucleotides not matched to a gene: 10. The CDR3 here is CASSSRATGGEQYV. The DNA of the CDR3 is TGTGCCAGCAGTAGTCGTGCTACAGGGGGGGAGCAGTACGTC.

The gene calls are TRBV27 and TRBJ2-3, with D maybe TRBD1 (6 bases). CDR1 is MNHEY and CDR2 is SMNVEV in the germline V gene (reference sequence). Trimming took 7 bases from V and 2 from J, leaving 16 bases between them. This CDR3 has 15 residues. The CDR3 protein is CASTSPGEPTDTQYF. The DNA of the CDR3 is TGTGCCAGCACTTCTCCAGGGGAGCCCACAGATACGCAGTATTTT.

This rearrangement joins TRBV9 to TRBJ2-1; TRBD2 agrees at 7 bases. CDR1 is SGDLS, CDR2 YYNGEE, per germline. Unmatched junction bases numbered 2, after V lost 0 bases and J lost 2 bases. The CDR3 is 15 amino acids. The CDR3 reads CASSVGEGAYNEQFF. CDR3 in DNA: TGTGCCAGCAGCGTAGGGGAGGGTGCCTACAATGAGCAGTTCTTC.

The V gene is TRBV3-1, the J gene TRBJ2-3; tentative D call: TRBD2 (6 bases). V was pared by 4 bases and J by 0 bases, with 11 bases between. The CDR3 spans 15 residues. Germline V gene data show CDR1 as LGHDT and CDR2 as YNNKEL (reference sequence). The CDR3 protein is CASSPGGASTDTQYF. CDR3 nucleotides: TGTGCCAGCAGCCCCGGCGGGGCGAGCACAGATACGCAGTATTTT.

The chain couples TRBV6-1 to TRBJ2-2, with D perhaps being TRBD1 or TRBD2 (5 bases each). The CDR3 runs 16 residues. The V end lost 2 bases, the J end lost 5 bases, and 15 bases lay between the germline ends. Germline assignment: CDR1 MNHNS and CDR2 SASEGT. The CDR3 loop is CASSERGGFSTGELFF. DNA for the CDR3: TGTGCCAGCAGTGAACGGGGCGGCTTTTCGACCGGGGAGCTGTTTTTT.

This clonotype was counted many times. The chain combines TRBV5-1 with TRBJ1-2, with unresolved D. Trimming removed 4 bases from V and 0 bases from J, with 13 bases in between. The CDR3 length is 15 residues. Germline CDR1 reads SGHRS; CDR2 reads YFSETQ. The CDR3 DNA is TGCGCCAGCAGCGCGGACGGATTTTCTAACTATGGCTACACCTTC. Amino acid sequence: CASSADGFSNYGYTF.

This clonotype appeared a few times. The chain has TRBV6-2 or TRBV6-3 and TRBJ2-3; 8 nucleotides line up with TRBD1. Germline CDR1 is MNHEY and CDR2 is SVGEGT. The CDR3 length is 13 residues. The V and J ends lost 5 bases and 3 bases, in that order; junction bases with no gene match: 1. DNA of the CDR3: TGTGCCAGCAGTCAGGGGGCAACAGATACGCAGTATTTT. Translated, it gives CASSQGATDTQYF.

This clonotype has a count of ten or more. This chain uses TRBV24-1 with TRBJ2-3, with D perhaps TRBD1 (6 bases). Deletions cut 4 bases from V and 3 bases from J, with 13 bases between. CDR3 length: 15 residues. From germline, CDR1 is KGHDR and CDR2 SFDVKD. CDR3 sequence: CATSDSGQLTDTQYF. The CDR3 region has the DNA TGTGCCACCAGTGACTCCGGACAGTTAACAGATACGCAGTATTTT.

This clonotype was found a few times. The chain links TRBV6-1 to TRBJ2-2; no definite D call. Per the germline V gene, CDR1 is MNHNS and CDR2 is SASEGT. This CDR3 contains 16 residues. Trimming removed 2 bases at V and 0 bases at J, with 10 bases between. CDR3 in amino acids: CASSEYGQPNTGELFF. DNA of the CDR3: TGTGCCAGCAGTGAATACGGGCAGCCGAACACCGGGGAGCTGTTTTTT.

This clonotype was detected only a few times. This chain links TRBV29-1 with TRBJ2-3; D gene ambiguous. There are 14 residues in the CDR3. Germline assignment: CDR1 SQVTM and CDR2 ANQGSEA. The V and J ends lost 3 bases and 1 base respectively, with 11 bases between them. This CDR3 reads CSVDPAGRTDTQYF. CDR3 DNA sequence: TGCAGCGTTGACCCCGCCGGTCGCACAGATACGCAGTATTTT.

The rearrangement links TRBV12-3 or TRBV12-4 to TRBJ1-2; D gene uncertain. CDR3 length equals 13 residues. With 2 bases removed from V and 8 bases from J, the gap between germline ends came to 12 bases. The chain's CDR3 is CASSLFAGRGYTF. In DNA form, the CDR3 reads TGTGCCAGCAGTTTATTTGCAGGTCGGGGCTACACCTTC.

The gene calls are TRBV20-1 and TRBJ1-5, with D possibly being TRBD1 (5 bases). Germline V gene data show CDR1 as DFQATT and CDR2 as SNEGSKA (reference sequence). Trimming removed 6 bases at V and 0 bases at J, with 9 bases between. There are 13 residues in the CDR3. This chain's CDR3 is CSAGLYSNQPQHF. CDR3 sequence (DNA): TGCAGTGCGGGACTTTATAGCAATCAGCCCCAGCATTTT.

The V call is TRBV12-3 or TRBV12-4, the J call TRBJ1-5, with 7 bases matching TRBD1. The CDR3 runs to 14 residues. Germline trimming cut 5 bases from V and 3 bases from J; bases unmatched to any gene: 4. The CDR3 bases are TGTGCCAGCAGTGCCACAGGGGCCAATCAGCCCCAGCATTTT. It codes for CASSATGANQPQHF.

The J gene is TRBJ2-5, the V gene TRBV5-1; TRBD1 matches at 8 bases. V was clipped by 1 base and J by 4 bases; unmatched bases: 9. CDR3 length: 16 amino acids. CDR1 and CDR2 (germline): SGHRS, YFSETQ. This chain's CDR3 is CASSLMQGQGGETQYF. CDR3 DNA sequence: TGCGCCAGCAGCTTGATGCAAGGACAGGGTGGAGAGACCCAGTACTTC.

The chain uses TRBV12-5 and TRBJ1-2; TRBD1 might be the D (6 bases). The germline V gene encodes CDR1 LGHNT and CDR2 FRNRAP. V lost 1 base and J lost 6, with 6 bases in between. The CDR3 is made up of 12 amino acids. The CDR3 sequence: CASGLDRDGYTF. The CDR3 DNA reads TGTGCTAGTGGTTTGGACAGGGATGGCTACACCTTC.

This clonotype was seen more than once but under ten times. V gene TRBV6-5 combines with J gene TRBJ1-1; D perhaps matches TRBD1 (5 bases). CDR1 MNHEY and CDR2 SVGAGI come from the germline V gene. With 8 bases removed from V and 11 bases from J, the gap between germline ends came to 24 bases. This CDR3 has 14 amino acids. DNA of the CDR3: TGTGCCAGCCACACTCGGGGCGGCGGAGTAGAGGCTTTCTTT. Encoded protein: CASHTRGGGVEAFF.

This clonotype came up a few times. The chain joins TRBV5-1 to TRBJ2-3; D possibly corresponds to TRBD2 (5 bases). The ends were cut back, 2 bases at V and 0 bases at J, with 13 bases in the middle. This CDR3 contains 16 residues. CDR1 and CDR2 (germline): SGHRS, YFSETQ. CDR3 sequence reads: CASSLIRTGSTDTQYF. The DNA for the CDR3 is TGCGCCAGCAGCTTAATACGGACGGGAAGCACAGATACGCAGTATTTT.